These 30 T cell receptor beta chains share one sample of origin, sequenced in a study of blood T cell repertoires in COVID-19 (dated by TCRdb to about 2020). The receptor library was made with the immunoSEQ multiplex PCR assay. TCRdb obtained this table from immuneACCESS and retained in-frame rearrangements with V and J assigned. These tables miss some clones; where compared with another copy, unresolved V genes account for less than half of the shortfall, and the remainder is unexplained. The sample yields about 54,000 clones; more than 80% were counted once. Together, the top ten hold about 5.4% of the sample. Sample: peripheral blood. The receptors stem from a woman in her sixties with acute or convalescent COVID-19.

The chain employs TRBV11-2 and TRBJ2-7, with 9 bases matching TRBD1. The CDR3 runs to 15 residues. V dropped 5 bases and J dropped 9; count of bases not matched to a gene: 14. Germline CDR1 is SGHAT and CDR2 is FQNNGV. CDR3 coding DNA: TGTGCCAGCAGCGATTCCGGGACAGGGAATGATTTGCAGTACTTC. Translating it yields CASSDSGTGNDLQYF.

V and J are TRBV7-2 and TRBJ2-2, with TRBD1 as a possible D gene (5 bases). CDR1 is SGHTA and CDR2 is FQGNSA in the germline V gene. Trimming shortened V by 5 bases and J by 0 bases, and 16 bases separated the two germline ends. CDR3 size: 17 residues. The CDR3 spells CASSLRYRISNTGELFF. CDR3 bases: TGTGCCAGCAGCCTCCGCTACAGGATTTCGAACACCGGGGAGCTGTTTTTT.

This clone was recorded only once. The gene calls are TRBV7-2 and TRBJ2-1; D remains ambiguous. The CDR3 contains 12 residues. CDR1 SGHTA and CDR2 FQGNSA come from the germline V gene. V was pared by 5 bases and J by 9 bases, with 11 bases between. The CDR3: CASSLQLGEQFF. CDR3 nucleotides: TGTGCCAGCAGCCTACAGTTGGGTGAGCAGTTCTTC.

The genes are TRBV3-1 (or the pseudogene TRBV3-2) and TRBJ2-3; TRBD2 agrees at 8 bases. V was pared by 1 base and J by 8 bases, with 11 bases of the junction left unmatched. The CDR3 is made up of 16 amino acids. Germline V gene data show CDR1 as LGHDT and CDR2 as YNNKEL (reference sequence). In DNA, the CDR3 is TGTGCCAGCAGCCAAGGGCAGCGGGGGAAGTACGTTACGCAGTATTTT. This gives the protein CASSQGQRGKYVTQYF.

The chain recombines TRBV20-1 with TRBJ1-1; the D is unclear. The CDR3 has 11 residues. The V gene lost 1 base and the J gene lost 12 bases, with 12 bases spanning the gap. Germline values: CDR1 DFQATT, CDR2 SNEGSKA (reference sequence). The CDR3 loop reads CSARAPPETFF. DNA of the CDR3: TGCAGTGCTAGAGCCCCCCCCGAGACTTTCTTT.

This chain links TRBV7-9 with TRBJ1-5; the match to TRBD1 covers 8 bases. J gave up 6 bases and V 5 bases, and 6 bases lay outside the gene matches. CDR1 SEHNR and CDR2 FQNEAQ come from the germline V gene (reference sequence). The CDR3 spans 14 residues. CDR3 bases: TGTGCCAGCAGCCCGGACAGGGTAGGTCAGCCCCAGCATTTT. This codes for CASSPDRVGQPQHF.

This clone was observed a few times. The CDR3 sequence is CASSHHRGSASSYEQYF. The CDR3 DNA sequence: TGTGCCAGCAGCCATCATCGCGGGAGCGCCAGCTCCTACGAGCAGTACTTC. The chain combines TRBV3-1 (or the pseudogene TRBV3-2) with TRBJ2-7; 7 positions agree with TRBD2. Germline values: CDR1 LGHDT, CDR2 YNNKEL (reference sequence). The CDR3 has 17 residues. V gave up 3 bases and J gave up 0 bases; unmatched junction bases: 11.

V gene TRBV7-9 combines with J gene TRBJ2-3; D possibly corresponds to TRBD1 (5 bases). The V and J ends lost 1 base and 1 base respectively, with 9 bases between them. This CDR3 has 15 amino acids. CDR1 and CDR2 from the germline V gene are SEHNR and FQNEAQ (reference sequence). The CDR3 region has the DNA TGTGCCAGCAGCTTAGGGGGCACCGGCACAGATACGCAGTATTTT. This gives the protein CASSLGGTGTDTQYF.

The chain links TRBV27 to TRBJ1-1; D is unclear. This CDR3 has 14 amino acids. Germline V lookup: CDR1 MNHEY, CDR2 SMNVEV (reference sequence). V was shortened by 0 bases and J by 4 bases, with 9 bases between the two germline ends. CDR3 region: CASSLSRDGTEAFF. CDR3 coding DNA: TGTGCCAGCAGTTTATCGAGGGATGGCACTGAAGCTTTCTTT.

This clone was seen just once. The chain is built from TRBV5-8 and TRBJ2-7; 9 nucleotides match TRBD1. CDR1 and CDR2 (germline): SGHTS, YDEGEE. The V segment lost 3 bases and the J segment 3 bases; nucleotides outside the gene matches: 13. This CDR3 has 17 amino acids. Here the CDR3 reads CASSSLTPDRGIYEQYF. In nucleotides, the CDR3 is TGTGCCAGCAGCTCTTTGACGCCTGACAGGGGGATCTACGAGCAGTACTTC.

The rearrangement joins TRBV3-1 (or the pseudogene TRBV3-2) to TRBJ2-1; 9 bases align to TRBD2. The germline V gene encodes CDR1 LGHDT and CDR2 YNNKEL (reference sequence). CDR3 length: 15 amino acids. Losses at the gene ends were 3 bases for V and 8 bases for J; bases not matched to a gene: 8. CDR3 region: CASSQLAGAWDEQFF. The CDR3 DNA follows: TGTGCCAGCAGCCAGTTAGCGGGGGCGTGGGATGAGCAGTTCTTC.

V usage is TRBV18 and J usage is TRBJ1-2, with a tentative D call TRBD1 (5 bases). Trimming shortened V by 0 bases and J by 5 bases, and 7 bases separated the two germline ends. The CDR3 contains 13 residues. CDR1 is KGHSH, CDR2 LQKENI, per germline. CDR3 coding DNA: TGTGCCAGCTCACCACCGTCAGGGTATGGCTACACCTTC. This translates into CASSPPSGYGYTF.

V gene TRBV27 combines with J gene TRBJ1-2; 7 positions match TRBD1. CDR3 length: 15 amino acids. Looked up from germline, CDR1 is MNHEY and CDR2 is SMNVEV (reference sequence). After removal of 5 bases from V and 10 bases from J, the junction contained 16 bases not matched to a gene. The CDR3 region has the DNA TGTGCCAGCAGTACCAGAGGGACAGAGCGATTGACCTACACCTTC. Protein sequence: CASSTRGTERLTYTF.

The V gene is TRBV12-3 or TRBV12-4, the J gene TRBJ1-6; tentative D call: TRBD1 (6 bases). V was cut by 7 bases and J by 8 bases, with 12 bases left in between. The CDR3 contains 13 residues. CDR3 DNA sequence: TGTGCCAGCACCCCGACAGGTTATTCACCCCTCCACTTT. Its protein product is CASTPTGYSPLHF.

This rearrangement joins TRBV7-9 to TRBJ1-3; no reliable D call. The CDR3 consists of 15 residues. Germline assignment: CDR1 SEHNR and CDR2 FQNEAQ (reference sequence). Trimming shortened V by 1 base and J by 0 bases, and 7 bases separated the two germline ends. CDR3 DNA sequence: TGTGCCAGCAGCTTAGGAAACAGCTCTGGAAACACCATATATTTT. This codes for CASSLGNSSGNTIYF.

The chain has TRBV7-6 and TRBJ1-6; no clear D gene. The CDR3 contains 15 residues. V lost 0 bases and J 5 bases, leaving 8 bases between the germline ends. Germline-derived CDR1 and CDR2 are SGHVS and FNYEAQ. The CDR3 DNA reads as TGTGCCAGCAGCTTAGCGGCAACTAATAATTCACCCCTCCACTTT. This encodes CASSLAATNNSPLHF.

In this sample, this clone turned up a few times. This rearrangement joins TRBV5-1 to TRBJ1-4; 9 nucleotides align to TRBD1. The CDR3 is 16 amino acids. The germline V gene encodes CDR1 SGHRS and CDR2 YFSETQ. V was clipped by 0 bases and J by 8 bases; unmatched bases: 8. The CDR3 spells CASSLAAGTGREKLFF. The DNA for the CDR3 is TGCGCCAGCAGCTTGGCCGCCGGGACAGGGAGGGAAAAACTGTTTTTT.

This sequence joins TRBV5-1 and TRBJ2-3; no clear D gene. Germline assignment: CDR1 SGHRS and CDR2 YFSETQ. This CDR3 has 14 residues. The V end was cut by 1 base, the J end by 0 bases, with 6 bases between. CDR3 nucleotides: TGCGCCAGCAGCTTGTCAACTAGCACAGATACGCAGTATTTT. It encodes CASSLSTSTDTQYF.

The chain has TRBV28 and TRBJ1-3, with a possible D match to TRBD1 (5 bases). There are 17 residues in the CDR3. Trimming removed 7 bases from V and 0 bases from J, with 19 bases in between. Germline CDR1 MDHEN, CDR2 SYDVKM. For the CDR3, the DNA is TGTGCCAGCAAGTTAACAGGATGGGGTTTCTCTGGAAACACCATATATTTT. Amino acid sequence: CASKLTGWGFSGNTIYF.

The V and J genes are TRBV6-4 and TRBJ2-2; 7 bases align to TRBD1. This CDR3 comprises 14 residues. With 2 bases clipped from V and 6 bases from J, the junction kept 3 bases outside the gene matches. Germline-derived CDR1 and CDR2 are MRHNA and SNTAGT. The CDR3 nucleotides read TGTGCCAGCAGTGACCAAGGGGGCTCCGGGGAGCTGTTTTTT. This codes for CASSDQGGSGELFF.

The chain recombines TRBV19 with TRBJ2-1; 9 nucleotides align to TRBD2. After removal of 5 bases from V and 6 bases from J, the junction contained 11 bases not matched to a gene. Looked up from germline, CDR1 is LNHDA and CDR2 is SQIVND (reference sequence). The CDR3 loop spans 16 amino acids. CDR3 nucleotide sequence: TGTGCCAGTAGTCCTAGCGGGGCCCGGCGGGGCAATGAGCAGTTCTTC. Translated, it gives CASSPSGARRGNEQFF.

This sequence joins TRBV6-5 and TRBJ2-1; D is possibly TRBD2 (6 bases). The CDR3 contains 15 residues. V dropped 2 bases and J dropped 3 bases, with 11 bases sitting between them. Germline CDR1 and CDR2: MNHEY and SVGAGI. CDR3 nucleotide sequence: TGTGCCAGCAGTTACCTAGCGACCGGCTACAATGAGCAGTTCTTC. Protein: CASSYLATGYNEQFF.

This clone was counted between two and nine times. One junction end does not reproduce the germline sequence, and a read error may be involved. The genes are TRBV2 and TRBJ1-2; no clear D gene. Germline CDR1 reads SNHLY; CDR2 reads FYNNEI. The CDR3 contains 8 residues. The CDR3 sequence: CASSETVF. In DNA, the CDR3 is TGTGCCAGCAGTGAAACAGTGTTC.

The chain carries TRBV28 and TRBJ1-1, with TRBD1 as a possible D gene (6 bases). The germline V and J ends were trimmed by 3 bases and 6 bases, with 20 bases remaining between them. From germline, CDR1 is MDHEN and CDR2 SYDVKM. This CDR3 comprises 16 residues. CDR3: CASSLRGEGRRAEAFF. CDR3 in DNA: TGTGCCAGCAGTTTGAGGGGGGAGGGGCGACGGGCTGAAGCTTTCTTT.

The rearrangement uses TRBV5-4 and TRBJ2-7; 10 nucleotides align to TRBD1. The CDR3 has 15 residues. Germline CDR1 is SGHNT and CDR2 is YYREEE (reference sequence). Unmatched junction bases numbered 6, after V lost 4 bases and J lost 2 bases. The CDR3 region is CASSPPGTGAYEQYF. The CDR3, as DNA: TGTGCCAGCAGCCCGCCCGGGACAGGGGCCTACGAGCAGTACTTC.

As concerns this clone: Other DNA sequences in the same sample also yield this CDR3. As DNA, the CDR3 is TGTGCCAGCAGTTACCTCTCTGACAATGAGCAGTTCTTC. Its protein is CASSYLSDNEQFF. The gene calls are TRBV6-5 and TRBJ2-1; D remains ambiguous. Germline CDR1 MNHEY, CDR2 SVGAGI. The CDR3 length is 13 residues. V was cut by 2 bases and J by 5 bases, with 7 bases left in between.

The chain has TRBV19 and TRBJ1-5; 8 nucleotides line up with TRBD1. There are 14 residues in the CDR3. Germline V lookup: CDR1 LNHDA, CDR2 SQIVND (reference sequence). V gave up 10 bases and J gave up 3 bases; unmatched junction bases: 8. CDR3: CATDRDSSNQPQHF. The CDR3 DNA reads as TGTGCCACGGACAGGGATTCCTCCAATCAGCCCCAGCATTTT.

V gene TRBV21-1 combines with J gene TRBJ1-5; TRBD1 is taken as the D call from the table, unchecked against the DNA. TRBV21-1 is a listed pseudogene. There are 18 residues in the CDR3. In DNA, the CDR3 is TGTGCCAGCAGCCACGACTCGGGACAGCTATATAGCAATCAGCCCCAGCATTTT. This sequence encodes CASSHDSGQLYSNQPQHF.

This chain uses TRBV3-1 (or the pseudogene TRBV3-2) with TRBJ2-2, with D possibly being TRBD2 (6 bases). Germline V lookup: CDR1 LGHDT, CDR2 YNNKEL (reference sequence). With 6 bases removed from V and 5 bases from J, the gap between germline ends came to 19 bases. This CDR3 region has 16 residues. The CDR3 coding sequence is TGTGCCAGCAGACTGAGTCCCGGGGAGGTGACCGGGGAGCTGTTTTTT. Its protein product is CASRLSPGEVTGELFF.

Here the CDR3 DNA reads TGCGCCAGCAGAACAGATCCAGGGTTTAACTATGGCTACACCTTC. Protein sequence: CASRTDPGFNYGYTF. The chain carries TRBV5-1 and TRBJ1-2, with D possibly matching TRBD1 (5 bases). Trimming took 5 bases from V and 1 from J, leaving 15 bases between them. This CDR3 contains 15 residues. Germline V lookup: CDR1 SGHRS, CDR2 YFSETQ.